Listed here is a single T cell receptor (beta chain). Germline CDR1 is SGHNT and CDR2 is YENEEA. The CDR3 spans 14 residues. V trimming: 6 bases; J trimming: 4 bases; junction bases outside the gene matches: 3. This sample is part of a study of blood T cell repertoires in COVID-19. Study in general: From the United States, Italy and Spain came samples of acute and convalescent COVID-19. Sources were T cells, B-cell-depleted T cells, or PBMCs; the material itself was cDNA or gDNA.

Original processing notes: Amplification of reference gene primers provided the estimated nucleated cell counts. Method: immunoSEQ multiplex PCR; TCRdb's copy keeps in-frame clones and lacks some. That table gives V, J and clone size, and the DNA gave D and trimming. The profile shows about 95,000 clones, about 89% of them singletons. This chain joins TRBV11-3 and TRBJ1-6, with 7 positions matching TRBD1. The specimen was peripheral blood. The sequence derives from a man in his 60s with COVID-19, enrolled during active disease. The CDR3 reads CASSPGQYNSPLHF. The CDR3 region has the DNA TGTGCCAGCAGTCCGGGACAGTATAATTCACCCCTCCACTTT.